The rows below give T cell receptor beta chains drawn from one sample of a study of tumor and adjacent non-tumor tissue in lung cancer. TCRdb re-called the multiplex PCR reads with MiXCR, one entry per CDR3 protein. The data hold tens of thousands of distinct CDR3 sequences, with about 55% observed a single time. The sequenced material came from distant non-tumor lung tissue. Source of these receptors: a man aged 70 or older with non-small cell lung cancer. Both conserved end residues are part of each CDR3. A D gene is named only where the DNA matches it firmly. The listing skips clone size in some rows; elsewhere it reads once, few, many or a size class.

size,J,V,D,CDR3,DNA
.,TRBJ2-7,TRBV28,.,CASSLPLPGLRGKYF,TGTGCCAGCAGTTTACCTCTACCGGGACTCCGAGGGAAGTACTTC
many,TRBJ2-5,TRBV24-1,.,CATSLTAGETQYF,TGTGCCACCAGTCTGACCGCTGGCGAGACCCAGTACTTC
few,TRBJ1-1,TRBV7-8,.,CASSLGPAMNTEAFF,TGTGCCAGCAGCTTAGGTCCAGCGATGAACACTGAAGCTTTCTTT
.,TRBJ1-2,TRBV29-1,TRBD1,CSAGQAGSYGYTF,TGCAGCGCCGGACAGGCGGGGAGCTACGGCTACACCTTC
.,TRBJ2-4,TRBV11-3,TRBD2,CASSSYRGLAKYIQYF,TGTGCCAGCAGCTCCTACAGGGGACTAGCCAAATACATTCAGTACTTC
many,TRBJ2-2,TRBV4-2,.,CASSQGVALSGELFF,TGTGCCAGCAGCCAAGGGGTAGCCCTTTCCGGGGAGCTGTTTTTT
.,TRBJ2-5,TRBV11-2,TRBD2,CASSLGASGIVMETQYF,TGTGCCAGCAGCTTAGGGGCTAGCGGGATAGTCATGGAGACCCAGTATTTC
.,TRBJ1-2,TRBV13,.,CASSLGGQSVVAF,TGTGCCAGCAGCTTAGGAGGACAGAGCGTCGTCGCCTTC
.,TRBJ2-5,TRBV11-1,.,CASTLGDPQETQCF,TGTGCCAGCACCCTGGGTGATCCACAAGAGACACAGTGCTTC
.,TRBJ1-1,TRBV5-1,TRBD1,CTSYRGRMNTEAFF,TGCACCAGTTACAGGGGCCGTATGAACACTGAAGCTTTCTTT
.,TRBJ2-5,TRBV11-3,.,CASSLSHGSQETQYF,TGCGCCAGCAGCCTGTCCCACGGGTCCCAAGAGACCCAGTACTTC
.,TRBJ1-5,TRBV4-1,.,CANSQGFGDNQPQHF,TGCGCCAACAGCCAAGGATTTGGTGACAATCAGCCCCAACATTTT
few,TRBJ2-3,TRBV15,.,CATSRDGSSTGTQYF,TGTGCCACCAGCAGAGATGGGTCTAGCACAGGTACGCAGTATTTT
few,TRBJ2-1,TRBV5-1,.,CASSPQKVYNEQFF,TGCGCCAGCAGCCCCCAGAAAGTTTACAATGAGCAGTTCTTC
few,TRBJ2-6,TRBV11-2,TRBD2,CASSSRGGSSGTSVLPF,TGTGCCAGCAGCTCCCGGGGGGGTAGCTCTGGGACCAGCGTCCTGCCTTTC
few,TRBJ2-3,TRBV28,.,CASSFTGIEGGDTDTQYF,TGTGCCAGCAGTTTTACAGGGATTGAAGGGGGGGATACAGATACGCAGTATTTT
many,TRBJ2-7,TRBV7-8,.,CASSLEGGEQYF,TGTGCCAGCAGCTTAGAAGGCGGGGAGCAGTACTTC
.,TRBJ2-1,TRBV7-9,TRBD2,CASSLLAGAYNEQFF,TGTGCCAGCAGCTTACTAGCGGGAGCCTACAATGAGCAGTTCTTC
.,TRBJ1-4,TRBV5-1,TRBD1,CASGLGDRAEKLFF,TGCGCCAGCGGCTTGGGAGACAGGGCAGAAAAGCTGTTTTTT
.,TRBJ1-2,TRBV29-1,.,CSAGAGQGHDNGYTF,TGCAGCGCAGGCGCGGGACAAGGCCATGACAATGGCTACACCTTC
many,TRBJ2-7,TRBV6-2/TRBV6-3,.,CASTVSYEQYF,TGTGCCAGCACCGTCTCCTACGAGCAGTACTTC
.,TRBJ2-6,TRBV11-2,.,CASSHAGANVLAF,TGTGCCAGCAGCCATGCTGGGGCCAATGTCCTGGCTTTC
many,TRBJ1-2,TRBV28,TRBD1,CASSFRTGRSNYGYTF,TGTGCCAGCAGTTTTCGGACAGGGAGGTCCAACTATGGCTACACCTTC
.,TRBJ2-2,TRBV11-2,.,CASSLEAGGPGTGEPFF,TGTGCCAGCAGCTTAGAAGCAGGAGGGCCGGGCACAGGGGAGCCGTTTTTT
.,TRBJ2-2,TRBV6-4,.,CASSDDMDTGELFF,TGTGCCAGCAGTGACGACATGGACACCGGGGAGCTGTTTTTT
.,TRBJ2-1,TRBV11-2,.,CTSSLVRAGRSYNEQFF,TGTACCAGCAGCTTAGTCCGCGCGGGAAGGTCCTACAATGAGCAGTTCTTC